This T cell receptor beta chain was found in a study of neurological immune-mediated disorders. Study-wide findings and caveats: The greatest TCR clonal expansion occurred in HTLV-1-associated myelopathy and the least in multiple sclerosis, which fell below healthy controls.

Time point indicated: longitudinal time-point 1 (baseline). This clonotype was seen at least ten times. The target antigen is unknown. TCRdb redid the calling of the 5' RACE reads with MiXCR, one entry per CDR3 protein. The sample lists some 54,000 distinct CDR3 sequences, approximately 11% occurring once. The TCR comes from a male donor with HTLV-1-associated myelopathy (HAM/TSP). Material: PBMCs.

CDR3 loop: CAISESQGPSYGYTF. CDR3 DNA: TGTGCCATCAGTGAGTCCCAGGGGCCATCCTATGGCTACACCTTC. The chain joins TRBV10-3 to TRBJ1-2, with D tentatively TRBD1 (6 bases). The CDR3 covers 15 residues. Germline lookup yields CDR1 ENHRY and CDR2 SYGVKD. With 0 bases removed from V and 4 bases from J, the gap between germline ends came to 12 bases.